The subject of this entry is one TCR beta chain. Its antigen is still unknown. Qualities for individual bases were not recorded, and no much larger clone is one base off. The source of the sample is a study of cytomegalovirus exposure and HLA in healthy donors (dated by TCRdb to about 2017). For the study in its entirety: An earlier analysis of approximately 600 of the donors reported more than 250 Gb of sequence data and 120 million or so unique TCR beta sequences from 150 million to 200 million T cells. An earlier analysis of 500 to 650 of the donors applied high-throughput TCR beta sequencing to assess whether each TCR beta V gene segment acted as functional or pseudogenic. The study aimed to test whether signatures of past pathogen exposure could be identified by cataloging public T cell receptors. In addition to the first cohort of 666 subjects, a separate validation cohort of 100 to 150 different subjects was used. On average, around 240,000 unique TCR beta nucleotide sequences were sequenced per donor among a few hundred genotyped donors of the cohort, with around 19% of those sequences being non-productive. Typing coverage varied by locus: about 629-630 donors for A, B, C, DRB1 and DQB1; roughly 520 for DQA1; approximately 610 for DPA1; roughly 450 for DPB1. A later genetic analysis used genome-wide SNP genotypes for about 65% of the roughly 700 donors, treating that subset as a discovery cohort. The study used immunosequencing to profile the T cell repertoires of 600 to 850 subjects and linked those repertoires to cytomegalovirus serostatus. An early release covering around 630 HLA-typed donors comprised roughly 300 gigabases of sequencing data and around 80 million unique TCR sequences. Four or five DR-DQ haplotypes were handled as single units for association and clustering because linkage in the cohort was strong. Donor age, sex, ethnicity and CMV serostatus were compiled alongside the repertoire data. Rather than using new phenotypic data, the later analysis identified candidate immune exposures from TCR beta sequences and from how often those sequences occurred across donors. To predict cytomegalovirus infection status, the study combined high-throughput TCR immunosequencing, statistical association of individual TCRs with disease status, and machine learning. Every repertoire in the discovery cohort had been generated on one and the same sequencing platform. The genetic ancestry cluster associated with self-reported Caucasian donors included around 76% of the roughly 400 genotyped donors. In a later analysis, previously published TCR beta repertoires from fewer than 750 donors were re-analyzed and high-resolution HLA genotyping was added so that TCR occurrence patterns could be studied. Class I and class II HLA loci were covered by the typing at four-digit resolution.

General conclusions and limits of the study: An earlier analysis of roughly 570 of the donors showed that most TCR beta V segments appeared in productive rearrangements either about 87% or about 30% of the time, which broadly matched IMGT annotations. In a later genetic analysis, fewer N-insertions in productive TCRs were reported among donors in an Asian-associated ancestry cluster than the approximately 670-donor mean. In a later analysis, the rate of TCR association differed among HLA loci, with DRB1 alleles having the most associated TCRs and HLA-C alleles having the fewest. Because HLA typing was unavailable for some donors at each locus, only the typed subset was used in association tests. The cohort was sequenced for TCR beta chains only, and without alpha or paired-chain data the features that could be detected were limited. A few of the identified cytomegalovirus-associated TCR beta chains were confirmed in vitro to be specific for cytomegalovirus antigens. In both the original and validation cohorts, the classifier was reported to diagnose cytomegalovirus status with high specificity and sensitivity. A later analysis found that most CMV-associated TCR beta chains appeared HLA-restricted, with HLA associations seemingly driven largely by CMV exposure. An association between a missense DCLRE1C variant and V-gene and J-gene trimming of TCR beta chains was found in a later genetic analysis and replicated in an independent cohort. It was suggested by the authors that the approach could potentially be generalized to other disease states and immunological phenotypes. Correlated functional status among segregating V segments might reflect linkage disequilibrium, but an unknown experimental factor could not be ruled out. Specific HLA alleles were associated with 15,000 to 20,000 TCR beta sequences at a false discovery rate of 0.05 in a later analysis. In a later analysis, HLA-associated TCR beta chains showed more clonal expansion and lower generation probabilities than non-associated chains that were equally common. A cluster of highly shared sequence variants was judged likely to represent a technical artifact of the sequencing pipeline. A total of some 180 TCR beta chains were listed by the study as associated with cytomegalovirus. The presence/absence analyses assumed that sequencing depth was roughly uniform across donors, and that assumption may not be true. The 87-base-pair reads could not distinguish some IMGT-functional V segments, including TRBV6-2 and TRBV6-3, so those segments were excluded. For the cohort, immune exposure information was limited to CMV serostatus. Assigning TCR associations to individual alleles was difficult when HLA alleles, especially DR and DQ, strongly co-occurred. Most TCR sequences were observed very rarely across donors, whereas some public TCRs were present in many individuals. In a later analysis, several top co-occurrence clusters were reported to appear linked to parvovirus B19, influenza, CMV and Epstein-Barr virus. Because counts were too low, about 15 rarely observed V segments, including chromosome 9 orphons, were left out of the earlier analysis of 587 of the donors. A further reported finding was that TCR beta sequences accurately predicted the HLA-A and HLA-B alleles for most subjects in the first cohort.

V and J are truncated by 2 bases and 5 bases respectively, leaving an intervening sequence of 9 bases. CDR1 and CDR2 are drawn from the germline V gene: MNHEY, SVGAGI. CDR3 length: 13 amino acids, cysteine to phenylalanine. The kept DNA is CDR3 alone, 39 bases in frame from the first base. The cohort comprised some 700 healthy bone marrow donors. At the time of sampling, every cohort member was nominally healthy, though immune exposures that went unrecorded were likely present. The donor tested CMV seronegative, placing the donor among the approximately 400 seronegative members of the cohort. Every donor gave a peripheral blood sample, and the peripheral blood mononuclear cells from that sample were used for TCR beta sequencing. The Qiagen DNeasy Blood Extraction Kit was used to extract genomic DNA from the blood cell samples. Library preparation employed the immunoSEQ multiplex PCR assay. For the multiplex PCR, a mixture combining 60 forward primers for TCR Vbeta segments and 13 reverse primers for TCR Jbeta segments was used. The CDR3 region of rearranged TCR beta genes was amplified from genomic DNA by a multiplex PCR assay. On the Illumina HiSeq System, the amplified TCR beta libraries were sequenced as 87-base-pair reads. The study's own analysis went as follows. A later analysis counted around 72 million unique TCR beta chains across the 690 or so repertoires, and roughly 10 million of these chains were shared by at least two donors. Raw reads were error-corrected and collapsed into unique sequences by a nearest-neighbor algorithm in which closely related sequences were merged to remove PCR and sequencing errors. To assign V, D and J gene segments, CDR3 sequences were aligned to IMGT reference sequences. Each retained sequence needed at least a six-nucleotide match to both a V gene segment and a J gene segment. Rearrangements were classified as productive when the CDR3 lacked stop codons and remained in frame with V and J, and all other rearrangements were classified as non-productive. Following IMGT convention, CDR3 was defined as the stretch from the second conserved V-encoded cysteine up to the conserved J-encoded phenylalanine. The earlier analysis of 500 to 750 of the donors excluded any sequence lacking an unambiguous match to a single V gene segment. An earlier analysis of several hundred of the donors classified V segments as functional when productive rearrangements were above 56.7% and as segregating when the standard deviation between donors was above 5%. A statistical classification framework was built to diagnose cytomegalovirus status from the catalog of TCR beta chain sequences. A later analysis assigned V and J genes by comparing TCR nucleotide sequences with IMGT/GENE-DB human TR gene sequences. In a later analysis, CDR3 sequences and most-parsimonious VDJ recombination scenarios were assigned using the TCRdist pipeline. In a later analysis, each TCR beta chain was defined by its CDR3 amino acid sequence together with its V-gene family, and reads without a unique V-gene family were excluded. A later analysis removed nearly 600 highly shared, low-generation-probability nucleotide sequences to deal with suspected cross-contamination and a sequencing artifact. For each public chain, a later analysis derived a clonal expansion index from normalized ranks of inferred template counts within each repertoire. Generation probabilities in a later analysis came from a VDJ recombination model fitted to out-of-frame rearrangements, and those results were checked against IGoR. In a later analysis, hypergeometric tests were used to score TCR-TCR, TCR-HLA and TCR-CMV co-occurrence, with a repertoire-size bias correction applied to TCR pairs. In a later analysis, false discovery rates were estimated by permuting HLA or CMV assignments 20 times. A later analysis grouped co-occurring TCRs with DBSCAN, adding TCRdist sequence similarity when clustering within HLA-allele-positive subsets. Co-occurrence clustering excluded repertoires with fewer than 30,000 or more than 120,000 public chains, plus five with anomalous nucleotide sharing. The clones in this table, taken by TCRdb from immuneACCESS, are in-frame only. Not every clone is retained; where verified, under half of the shortfall comes from an unresolved V gene, and the cause of the rest is unknown. The V and J calls and clone size come from that table; D and trimming were worked out from the DNA. In this sample the table shows about 140,000 clones, around 57% of which occur a single time. The leading ten clones occupy over 1.5% of the sample.

The source material was PBMCs. This TCR derives from a male donor in good health and CMV-seronegative. The receptor chain draws on TRBV6-5 and TRBJ2-5; the D gene is perhaps TRBD1, from 6 matching bases. The base sequence is TGTGCCAGCAGTTACATGCAGGGGGAGACCCAGTACTTC. Its translation reads: CASSYMQGETQYF.